These 14 T cell receptor beta chains were all obtained from the same sample, sequenced in a study of cytomegalovirus exposure and HLA in healthy donors. Amplification used 60 Vbeta primers and 13 Jbeta primers. Sequenced by immunoSEQ multiplex PCR; TCRdb stores in-frame clones only, minus some. The sample shows about 95,000 clones, around 84% of them seen only once. Input material: PBMCs. These receptors came from a woman aged 40 to 49 in good health and CMV-seropositive.

The CDR3 here is CASSPGVGRANTEAFF. Written as DNA, the CDR3 is TGTGCCAGCTCCCCCGGAGTAGGCAGGGCCAACACTGAAGCTTTCTTT. The rearrangement joins TRBV18 to TRBJ1-1; D is possibly TRBD1 (5 bases). Germline-derived CDR1 and CDR2 are KGHSH and LQKENI. Trimming stripped 6 bases from V and 2 bases from J, with 19 bases between. CDR3 length: 16 amino acids.

V is TRBV5-1 and J is TRBJ2-1; maybe TRBD2 (6 bases). Germline V gene sequence: CDR1 SGHRS, CDR2 YFSETQ. Trimming removed 2 bases at V and 6 bases at J, with 15 bases between. The length of the CDR3 is 15 residues. The CDR3 DNA reads as TGCGCCAGCAGCTTTAGCGGCCTCGGATCCAATGAGCAGTTCTTC. Protein product: CASSFSGLGSNEQFF.

The genes are TRBV9 and TRBJ2-1, with D possibly matching TRBD2 (5 bases). Germline-derived CDR1 and CDR2 are SGDLS and YYNGEE. With 4 bases removed from V and 6 bases from J, the gap between germline ends came to 20 bases. There are 16 residues in the CDR3. The CDR3 loop reads CASSTASSGYGNEQFF. The DNA of the CDR3 is TGTGCCAGCAGCACAGCTAGCTCTGGGTACGGCAATGAGCAGTTCTTC.

This clone came up a few times. The chain recombines TRBV6-1 with TRBJ1-5; D might be TRBD1 (5 bases). From germline, CDR1 is MNHNS and CDR2 SASEGT. V lost 3 bases, J lost 16 bases, and 16 bases lay in between. CDR3 length: 12 residues. CDR3 nucleotides: TGTGCCAGCAGTGAGGTCGTGGGGCGGAATCATTTT. As protein: CASSEVVGRNHF.

This chain uses TRBV10-1 with TRBJ2-2; no clear D gene. V gave up 8 bases and J gave up 3 bases, with 10 bases separating them. Germline CDR1 is WNHNN and CDR2 is SYGVQD (reference sequence). CDR3 length: 13 amino acids. The CDR3 DNA is TGCGCCAGCCGCGACTCGCACACCGGGGAGCTGTTTTTT. Its translation: CASRDSHTGELFF.

In nucleotides, the CDR3 is TGTGCCAGTAGTAAGGGAATCCGGGACAGGGACCAGCCCCAGCATTTT. Translated, it gives CASSKGIRDRDQPQHF. The chain joins TRBV19 to TRBJ1-5; 9 positions agree with TRBD1. The germline CDR1 and CDR2 sequences are LNHDA and SQIVND (reference sequence). Losses at the gene ends were 4 bases for V and 7 bases for J; bases not matched to a gene: 11. This CDR3 is 16 amino acids long. Combining the CDR3 with reference TRBV19 and TRBJ1-5 gives the whole variable domain DGGITQSPKYLFRKEGQNVTLSCEQNLNHDAMYWYRQDPGQGLRLIYYSQIVNDFQKGDIAEGYSVSREKKESFPLTVTSAQKNPTAFYLCASSKGIRDRDQPQHFGDGTRLSIL.

A single count supports this clone. The chain has TRBV27 and TRBJ1-2; the match to TRBD1 covers 7 bases. The CDR3 extends over 14 amino acids. Germline values: CDR1 MNHEY, CDR2 SMNVEV (reference sequence). V gave up 2 bases and J gave up 6 bases; unmatched junction bases: 6. In nucleotides, the CDR3 is TGTGCCAGCAGTTTAAGACAGGGCGGTAATGGCTACACCTTC. It is translated as CASSLRQGGNGYTF.

DNA of the CDR3: TGTGCCAGCAGTGACCCGCGGGACAGGGTCTACGAGCAGTACTTC. Protein product: CASSDPRDRVYEQYF. V gene TRBV25-1 combines with J gene TRBJ2-7, with 9 bases lining up with TRBD1. This CDR3 has 15 residues. The V gene end was trimmed by 3 bases and the J gene end by 3 bases; junction bases not matched to a gene: 6. From germline, CDR1 is MGHDK and CDR2 SYGVNS.

The chain has TRBV7-9 and TRBJ1-2; 12 nucleotides agree with TRBD1. Germline values: CDR1 SEHNR, CDR2 FQNEAQ (reference sequence). This CDR3 spans 16 amino acids. The J segment lost 8 bases and the V segment lost 0 bases, leaving 7 bases of the junction unmatched. CDR3 nucleotide sequence: TGTGCCAGCAGCTTAGCGCTGGGACAGGGGGCAGGGGGCTACACCTTC. Protein sequence: CASSLALGQGAGGYTF.

V is TRBV5-4 and J is TRBJ1-3, with 9 nucleotides matching TRBD1. CDR3 size: 18 residues. V gave up 4 bases and J gave up 0 bases; unmatched junction bases: 11. The germline gives CDR1 SGHNT, CDR2 YYREEE (reference sequence). The CDR3 protein is CASSLDRGRRSSGNTIYF. For the CDR3, the DNA is TGTGCCAGCAGCCTGGACAGGGGAAGGAGAAGCTCTGGAAACACCATATATTTT.

The V gene is TRBV7-9, the J gene TRBJ2-5; 8 bases line up with TRBD2. The J call may be wrong; the DNA end is better matched by TRBJ2-7. Per the germline V gene, CDR1 is SEHNR and CDR2 is FQNEAQ (reference sequence). The CDR3 is 19 residues long. The CDR3 here is CASSSFPGAGDYSSYEQYF. DNA of the CDR3: TGTGCCAGCAGCTCTTTTCCGGGAGCGGGAGATTATTCTTCCTACGAGCAGTACTTC.

The gene calls are TRBV5-1 and TRBJ2-1; 13 bases map to TRBD2. The V and J ends lost 1 base and 0 bases, in that order; junction bases with no gene match: 7. CDR3 length: 19 amino acids. CDR1 is SGHRS and CDR2 is YFSETQ in the germline V gene. CDR3 region: CASSLRLAGGPSSYNEQFF. The CDR3 bases are TGCGCCAGCAGCTTGAGACTAGCGGGAGGACCCAGCTCCTACAATGAGCAGTTCTTC. Complete variable domain (other parts from reference TRBV5-1 and TRBJ2-1): KAGVTQTPRYLIKTRGQQVTLSCSPISGHRSVSWYQQTPGQGLQFLFEYFSETQRNKGNFPGRFSGRQFSNSRSEMNVSTLELGDSALYLCASSLRLAGGPSSYNEQFFGPGTRLTVL.

The genes are TRBV4-1 and TRBJ1-5; D is undetermined. The CDR3 is 15 amino acids. Between the trimmed V and J ends, which lost 4 bases and 3 bases, there was a span of 13 bases. Germline V lookup: CDR1 MGHRA, CDR2 YSYEKL. In DNA, the CDR3 is TGCGCCAGCAGCCCCATACACAGTTTCAATCAGCCCCAGCATTTT. Amino acids: CASSPIHSFNQPQHF.

About this clone itself: Other nucleotide sequences in the sample specify the same CDR3. V is TRBV5-1 and J is TRBJ2-3; D unclear. The CDR3 is 13 amino acids. Germline CDR1 reads SGHRS; CDR2 reads YFSETQ. Trimming removed 0 bases at V and 1 base at J, with 3 bases between. The CDR3 DNA reads TGCGCCAGCAGCTTGGGAGGCACAGATACGCAGTATTTT. Protein sequence: CASSLGGTDTQYF.